The clone carrying this T cell receptor (beta chain) is large within its sample. Antigen: not known. This record comes from a study of coeliac disease. Study context: Coeliac patients had newly diagnosed active disease, refractory type I disease, or gluten-free diet control. High-resolution HLA typing was lacking; TRBV7-2 bias was queried instead. Notes on the study in general: Lower clonality than controls marked TRB and TRG repertoires from active celiac intraepithelial and lamina propria samples.

Cells were frozen in aliquots of about 500,000, and one aliquot per fraction was sequenced. J lost 14 bases, V lost 4 bases, and 14 bases had no gene match. Germline V gives CDR1 SGDLS, CDR2 YYNGEE. The CDR3 loop spans 16 amino acids. Method: immunoSEQ multiplex PCR; TCRdb's copy keeps in-frame clones and lacks some. The sample shows about 3,400 clones, 70% of them seen only once. This rearrangement joins TRBV9 to TRBJ1-6, with TRBD1 identical over 11 bases. The sequenced material came from intraepithelial lymphocytes from the gut. This receptor was taken from a man aged 18 to 30 with celiac disease on a gluten-free diet. CDR3 amino acids: CASSLTGGTGGFTLHF. CDR3 coding DNA: TGTGCCAGCAGCCTCACAGGGGGGACAGGGGGATTCACCCTCCACTTT.